These 21 T cell receptor beta chains were all obtained from the same sample, sequenced in a study of blood T cell repertoires in COVID-19. Only in-frame clones appear in the TCRdb table, and some are missing; sequencing was by immunoSEQ multiplex PCR. The table records about 76,000 clones, roughly 83% of them present only once. The sample comprised peripheral blood. The receptors were sampled from a man at least 80 years old with acute or convalescent COVID-19.

The rearrangement joins TRBV3-1 (or the pseudogene TRBV3-2) to TRBJ2-7; TRBD1 aligns across 7 bases. Trimming cost V 1 base and J 1 base; bases outside gene matches: 4. The CDR3 sequence is 15 residues long. Per germline, CDR1 LGHDT and CDR2 YNNKEL (reference sequence). The CDR3 protein is CASSQAGTDSYEQYF. DNA for the CDR3: TGTGCCAGCAGCCAAGCCGGGACAGATTCCTACGAGCAGTACTTC.

The gene calls are TRBV7-9 and TRBJ1-1; no reliable D call. The germline CDR1 and CDR2 sequences are SEHNR and FQNEAQ (reference sequence). Between the trimmed V and J ends, which lost 5 bases and 4 bases, there was a span of 11 bases. This CDR3 contains 13 residues. The CDR3 loop is CASSNGGSTEAFF. CDR3 nucleotide sequence: TGTGCCAGCAGCAACGGTGGGAGCACTGAAGCTTTCTTT.

The chain combines TRBV3-1 (or the pseudogene TRBV3-2) with TRBJ1-2; D possibly corresponds to TRBD1 (6 bases). The V end lost 0 bases, the J end lost 7 bases, and 21 bases lay between the germline ends. The germline CDR1 and CDR2 sequences are LGHDT and YNNKEL (reference sequence). The CDR3 runs 17 residues. The CDR3 region is CASSQDQSGVKRGGYTF. DNA of the CDR3: TGTGCCAGCAGCCAAGATCAGTCAGGGGTGAAGAGGGGTGGCTACACCTTC.

This clone was seen only once. The chain links TRBV4-3 to TRBJ1-2, with a tentative D call TRBD1 (6 bases). The germline V gene has CDR1 LGHNA and CDR2 YSLEER. The CDR3 covers 16 residues. V was cut by 4 bases and J by 8 bases, with 23 bases left in between. The CDR3 protein is CASSPHGGGAWVGYTF. The CDR3 DNA follows: TGCGCCAGCAGCCCTCACGGTGGGGGCGCTTGGGTGGGCTACACCTTC.

The V and J genes are TRBV5-1 and TRBJ2-5, with D unclear. Germline values: CDR1 SGHRS, CDR2 YFSETQ. The CDR3 runs to 14 residues. Trimming took off 4 bases at V and 3 bases at J, with 13 bases between the two ends. The CDR3 bases are TGCGCCAGCAGCAATTCACGGAGAGAAGAGACCCAGTACTTC. This encodes CASSNSRREETQYF.

V and J are TRBV9 and TRBJ2-3; possible D gene TRBD1, 5 bases. Germline CDR1 SGDLS, CDR2 YYNGEE. Trimming removed 4 bases at V and 0 bases at J, with 12 bases between. This CDR3 is 15 amino acids long. This chain's CDR3 is CASSPRQFSTDTQYF. As DNA, the CDR3 is TGTGCCAGCAGCCCCAGACAGTTTAGCACAGATACGCAGTATTTT.

This chain links TRBV5-1 with TRBJ2-1; 9 nucleotides line up with TRBD2. CDR1 SGHRS and CDR2 YFSETQ come from the germline V gene. The CDR3 is 18 residues long. J was trimmed by 0 bases and V by 0 bases; bases with no gene match: 7. The CDR3 DNA reads TGCGCCAGCAGCTTGGGGGTTAGCGGGAGAAGCTCCTACAATGAGCAGTTCTTC. It codes for CASSLGVSGRSSYNEQFF.

The V and J genes are TRBV7-2 and TRBJ1-3, with 7 bases fitting TRBD1. The germline CDR1 and CDR2 sequences are SGHTA and FQGNSA. The V gene end was trimmed by 5 bases and the J gene end by 1 base; junction bases not matched to a gene: 2. The CDR3 sequence is 14 residues long. This chain's CDR3 is CASSPGQSGNTIYF. The DNA for the CDR3 is TGTGCCAGCAGCCCGGGACAGTCTGGAAACACCATATATTTT.

The V call is TRBV4-3, the J call TRBJ1-2, with TRBD1 matching 11 bases. Unmatched junction bases numbered 12, after V lost 2 bases and J lost 4 bases. The germline gives CDR1 LGHNA, CDR2 YSLEER. The CDR3 runs to 18 residues. The CDR3 spells CASSQFQVGTGGSYGYTF. The CDR3 bases are TGCGCCAGCAGCCAATTTCAGGTCGGGACAGGGGGATCCTATGGCTACACCTTC.

V usage is TRBV7-8 and J usage is TRBJ2-1; 9 positions match TRBD2. V shed 5 bases, J shed 4 bases, and the junction held 6 bases outside the gene matches. Germline-derived CDR1 and CDR2 are SGHVS and FQNEAQ. The CDR3 sequence is 15 residues long. CDR3 protein: CASSDRTSEYNEQFF. Written as DNA, the CDR3 is TGTGCCAGCAGCGATCGGACTAGCGAGTACAATGAGCAGTTCTTC.

This chain joins TRBV7-3 and TRBJ2-3; 7 nucleotides agree with TRBD2. J lost 8 bases, V lost 5 bases, and 16 bases had no gene match. This CDR3 spans 16 amino acids. Germline assignment: CDR1 SGHTA and CDR2 FQGTGA. CDR3 residues: CASSPRGSSGGVTQYF. The DNA of the CDR3 is TGTGCCAGCAGCCCCCGCGGGTCTAGCGGTGGTGTTACGCAGTATTTT.

The V gene is TRBV4-3, the J gene TRBJ1-2, with D possibly being TRBD1 (6 bases). The ends were cut back, 4 bases at V and 0 bases at J, with 12 bases in the middle. This CDR3 comprises 15 residues. Germline V gives CDR1 LGHNA, CDR2 YSLEER. Written as DNA, the CDR3 is TGCGCCAGCAGCCTAGGGACAACAGCTAACTATGGCTACACCTTC. It yields the protein CASSLGTTANYGYTF.

In DNA, the CDR3 is TGTGCCTGGAGTAAGGGGCCGGATCAAGAGACCCAGTACTTC. It is translated as CAWSKGPDQETQYF. This rearrangement joins TRBV30 to TRBJ2-5, with TRBD1 as a possible D gene (5 bases). CDR3 length equals 14 residues. Germline loops: CDR1 GTSNPN, CDR2 SVGIG (reference sequence). Trimming removed 2 bases from V and 2 bases from J, with 12 bases in between.

This clone was counted a single time. The chain uses TRBV5-1 and TRBJ2-1, with a tentative D call TRBD1 (6 bases). Between the trimmed V and J ends, which lost 2 bases and 9 bases, there was a span of 15 bases. This CDR3 region has 14 residues. From germline, CDR1 is SGHRS and CDR2 YFSETQ. CDR3 sequence reads: CASSFDFQGREQFF. CDR3 coding DNA: TGCGCCAGCAGCTTCGACTTCCAGGGGCGTGAGCAGTTCTTC.

The chain couples TRBV6-2 or TRBV6-3 to TRBJ2-3; 11 nucleotides agree with TRBD2. The CDR3 is made up of 18 amino acids. From germline, CDR1 is MNHEY and CDR2 SVGEGT. The junction had 11 bases not matched to a gene; V was cut back by 6 bases and J by 0 bases. The CDR3 DNA follows: TGTGCCAGCAGCCGTCTGGGGGGACTAGCGGACAGCACAGATACGCAGTATTTT. This codes for CASSRLGGLADSTDTQYF.

The chain combines TRBV18 with TRBJ2-7, with 7 bases aligning to TRBD1. The length of the CDR3 is 15 residues. Germline-derived CDR1 and CDR2 are KGHSH and LQKENI. The J segment lost 3 bases and the V segment lost 3 bases, leaving 8 bases of the junction unmatched. The CDR3 sequence: CASSPSGTANYEQYF. In DNA form, the CDR3 reads TGTGCCAGCTCACCCTCCGGGACAGCCAACTACGAGCAGTACTTC.

The gene calls are TRBV6-1 and TRBJ1-5; 11 nucleotides line up with TRBD1. V shed 3 bases, J shed 6 bases, and the junction held 10 bases outside the gene matches. The germline V gene encodes CDR1 MNHNS and CDR2 SASEGT. This CDR3 spans 17 amino acids. CDR3 protein: CASSDPRGQGAIQPQHF. CDR3 sequence (DNA): TGTGCCAGCAGTGACCCTAGAGGACAGGGGGCCATTCAGCCCCAGCATTTT.

The chain has TRBV7-8 and TRBJ1-5, with a weak D call TRBD1 (5 bases). V was clipped by 5 bases and J by 1 base, with 15 bases between them. This CDR3 has 16 amino acids. Germline lookup yields CDR1 SGHVS and CDR2 FQNEAQ. CDR3 coding DNA: TGTGCCAGCAGCCTTGGACAAGTCCAAAGCAATCAGCCCCAGCATTTT. Translation gives CASSLGQVQSNQPQHF.

The count of this clone is one. V usage is TRBV11-1 and J usage is TRBJ2-7; 7 nucleotides agree with TRBD1. V lost 4 bases, J lost 5 bases, and 2 bases stayed unmatched. Germline CDR1 and CDR2: SGHAT and FQDESV (reference sequence). There are 12 residues in the CDR3. CDR3 sequence reads: CASSSQGNEQYF. The CDR3, as DNA: TGTGCCAGCAGCTCACAGGGGAACGAGCAGTACTTC.

The chain links TRBV12-3 or TRBV12-4 to TRBJ1-3; D may be TRBD1 (5 bases). The CDR3 runs to 13 residues. Trimming shortened V by 3 bases and J by 7 bases, and 10 bases separated the two germline ends. The CDR3, as DNA: TGTGCCAGCAGTTTGTCCAGGGTGAACACCATATATTTT. This codes for CASSLSRVNTIYF.

The J gene is TRBJ2-7, the V gene TRBV3-1 (or the pseudogene TRBV3-2); perhaps TRBD2 as D (6 bases). The CDR3 consists of 15 residues. CDR1 LGHDT and CDR2 YNNKEL come from the germline V gene (reference sequence). The V and J ends lost 2 bases and 6 bases respectively, with 17 bases between them. The CDR3 loop is CASSQWASGPLEQYF. The CDR3 DNA reads as TGTGCCAGCAGCCAATGGGCCAGCGGGCCTCTCGAGCAGTACTTC.